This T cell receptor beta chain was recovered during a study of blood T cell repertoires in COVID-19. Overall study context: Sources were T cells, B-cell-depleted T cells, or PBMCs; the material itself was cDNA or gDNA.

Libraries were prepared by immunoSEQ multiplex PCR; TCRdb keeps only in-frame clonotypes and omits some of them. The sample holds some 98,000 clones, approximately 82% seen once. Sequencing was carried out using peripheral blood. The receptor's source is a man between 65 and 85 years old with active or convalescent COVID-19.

CDR3 loop: CASSVAGSTSGANVLTF. The CDR3, as DNA: TGTGCCAGCAGTGTCGCAGGGTCAACCTCTGGGGCCAACGTCCTGACTTTC. This chain joins TRBV6-1 and TRBJ2-6; D is possibly TRBD1 (5 bases). Germline V gene data show CDR1 as MNHNS and CDR2 as SASEGT. The ends were cut back, 4 bases at V and 0 bases at J, with 13 bases in the middle. This CDR3 has 17 residues.